This T cell receptor (beta chain) was documented in a study of HIV-infected patients and healthy controls. Alpha and beta constant-region primers primed reverse transcription of around 500 ng RNA. Separate chain-specific third strand synthesis with multiplexing indices produced the alpha and beta libraries. TCRdb fed the 5' RACE reads into MiXCR, producing one record per CDR3 protein. The sample holds 18,000 or so distinct CDR3 sequences, approximately 9.1% seen once. All unsorted peripheral T cells were captured because whole blood was used without fractionation. This clonotype was observed once. Material: blood. The receptor's source is an adult in good health.

The DNA of the CDR3 is TGTGCCAGCAGTTCATTCTGGACGGATACCGGGGAGCTGTTTTTT. Encoded protein: CASSSFWTDTGELFF. The rearrangement joins TRBV28 to TRBJ2-2; D is unresolved. Germline V lookup: CDR1 MDHEN, CDR2 SYDVKM. V lost 4 bases and J lost 5, with 14 bases in between. The CDR3 runs to 15 residues. The variable domain in full, completed from reference TRBV28 and TRBJ2-2, reads DVKVTQSSRYLVKRTGEKVFLECVQDMDHENMFWYRQDPGLGLRLIYFSYDVKMKEKGDIPEGYSVSREKKERFSLILESASTNQTSMYLCASSSFWTDTGELFFGEGSRLTVL.